The 29 T cell receptor beta chains below were found in one sample sequenced in a study of blood T cell repertoires in COVID-19. This table comes from immunoSEQ multiplex PCR, and its TCRdb copy is limited to in-frame clones, with some not included. This sample carries some 90,000 clones, around nine tenths of them seen once, and the ten largest clones take 18%. The sample consisted of peripheral blood. The receptors originated from an elderly woman with acute or convalescent COVID-19.

V gene TRBV29-1 combines with J gene TRBJ2-7; 8 bases are a match to TRBD1. CDR1 and CDR2 from the germline V gene are SQVTM and ANQGSEA. The V segment lost 6 bases and the J segment 4 bases; nucleotides outside the gene matches: 11. CDR3 length: 14 residues. The CDR3 is CSVATTTGGYEQYF. CDR3 sequence (DNA): TGCAGCGTCGCTACGACTACAGGGGGTTACGAGCAGTACTTC.

The chain is built from TRBV7-8 and TRBJ1-2, with D maybe TRBD1 (6 bases). V lost 4 bases to trimming and J lost 6 bases, with 15 bases between them. Germline assignment: CDR1 SGHVS and CDR2 FQNEAQ. This CDR3 region has 14 residues. The CDR3 is CASSWGGGQDGYTF. The CDR3 nucleotides read TGTGCCAGCAGCTGGGGAGGGGGTCAGGATGGCTACACCTTC.

The chain has TRBV6-5 and TRBJ2-1, with D hard to call. Looked up from germline, CDR1 is MNHEY and CDR2 is SVGAGI. The CDR3 consists of 11 residues. Trimming took off 8 bases at V and 5 bases at J, with 7 bases between the two ends. The CDR3 DNA reads TGTGCCAGCTTAGCCCACAATGAGCAGTTCTTC. Protein: CASLAHNEQFF.

This chain connects TRBV12-3 or TRBV12-4 to TRBJ2-7; possibly TRBD1 for D (6 bases). The CDR3 has 13 residues. V gave up 5 bases and J gave up 6 bases, with 14 bases separating them. The CDR3 region has the DNA TGTGCCAGCAGTCTTTGGACAGAAAGCGAGCAGTACTTC. Protein sequence: CASSLWTESEQYF.

V is TRBV19 and J is TRBJ2-7; tentatively, D is TRBD2 (7 bases). This CDR3 has 15 residues. The V end was cut by 1 base, the J end by 2 bases, with 12 bases between. Germline-derived CDR1 and CDR2 are LNHDA and SQIVND (reference sequence). The CDR3 DNA sequence: TGTGCCAGTAGTATAGGGGGGGGCATCACCTACGAGCAGTACTTC. Translated, it gives CASSIGGGITYEQYF.

V is TRBV5-6 and J is TRBJ2-7; maybe TRBD2 (6 bases). V lost 4 bases and J 1 base, leaving 12 bases between the germline ends. Germline lookup yields CDR1 SGHDT and CDR2 YYEEEE. The CDR3 runs to 14 residues. DNA for the CDR3: TGTGCCAGCAGCGGGAGGACAAGATCCTACGAGCAGTACTTC. Protein product: CASSGRTRSYEQYF.

The V and J genes are TRBV19 and TRBJ2-2; the match to TRBD1 covers 7 bases. Germline CDR1 and CDR2: LNHDA and SQIVND (reference sequence). The V segment lost 5 bases and the J segment 2 bases; nucleotides outside the gene matches: 5. There are 15 residues in the CDR3. The CDR3: CASSSWDRNTGELFF. CDR3 bases: TGTGCCAGTAGTTCCTGGGACAGAAACACCGGGGAGCTGTTTTTT. The whole variable domain, filled in from reference TRBV19 and TRBJ2-2, reads DGGITQSPKYLFRKEGQNVTLSCEQNLNHDAMYWYRQDPGQGLRLIYYSQIVNDFQKGDIAEGYSVSREKKESFPLTVTSAQKNPTAFYLCASSSWDRNTGELFFGEGSRLTVL.

V and J are TRBV6-5 and TRBJ2-1, with D maybe TRBD1 (5 bases). V gave up 7 bases and J gave up 4 bases, with 14 bases separating them. Germline CDR1 reads MNHEY; CDR2 reads SVGAGI. The length of the CDR3 is 14 residues. The CDR3, as DNA: TGTGCCAGCAAAGCAGGGAATACTTACAATGAGCAGTTCTTC. Protein sequence: CASKAGNTYNEQFF.

The V call is TRBV5-5, the J call TRBJ1-5; D ambiguous. The CDR3 consists of 17 residues. Trimming left V 3 bases short and J 0 bases short, with 16 bases between. CDR1 SGHKS and CDR2 YYEKEE come from the germline V gene (reference sequence). The CDR3 sequence: CASSWGGRSNSNQPQHF. The CDR3 nucleotides are TGTGCCAGCAGCTGGGGAGGGCGATCTAATAGCAATCAGCCCCAGCATTTT.

CDR3 loop: CASSQGTGGGTEAFF. CDR3 nucleotide sequence: TGTGCCAGCTCACAGGGGACAGGGGGCGGAACTGAAGCTTTCTTT. The chain recombines TRBV18 with TRBJ1-1; 12 nucleotides align to TRBD1. Losses at the gene ends were 4 bases for V and 5 bases for J; bases not matched to a gene: 5. Germline lookup yields CDR1 KGHSH and CDR2 LQKENI. CDR3 length: 15 residues.

The rearrangement uses TRBV3-1 (or the pseudogene TRBV3-2) and TRBJ1-1, with 8 bases lining up with TRBD1. J gave up 1 base and V 3 bases, and 4 bases lay outside the gene matches. CDR1 is LGHDT and CDR2 is YNNKEL in the germline V gene (reference sequence). This CDR3 is 15 amino acids long. CDR3 in amino acids: CASSQTGAPNTEAFF. CDR3 coding DNA: TGTGCCAGCAGCCAGACAGGGGCCCCGAACACTGAAGCTTTCTTT.

The rearrangement links TRBV19 to TRBJ2-5, with TRBD2 identical over 15 bases. This CDR3 contains 16 residues. Germline lookup yields CDR1 LNHDA and CDR2 SQIVND (reference sequence). Germline trimming cut 4 bases from V and 5 bases from J; bases unmatched to any gene: 5. The CDR3 bases are TGTGCCAGTAGTACTGGACTAGCGGGGGGGCGGGAGACCCAGTACTTC. It codes for CASSTGLAGGRETQYF.

The V and J genes are TRBV7-2 and TRBJ2-1; TRBD1 is a possible D gene (5 bases). This CDR3 is built from 15 residues. Germline lookup yields CDR1 SGHTA and CDR2 FQGNSA. V lost 5 bases to trimming and J lost 4 bases, with 15 bases between them. The CDR3 loop is CASSRSNSGYNEQFF. The CDR3 coding sequence is TGTGCCAGCAGCCGTAGCAATTCAGGGTACAATGAGCAGTTCTTC.

This clone was counted a few times. V usage is TRBV11-2 and J usage is TRBJ1-6; 8 nucleotides match TRBD1. Trimming cost V 4 bases and J 7 bases; bases outside gene matches: 3. The CDR3 contains 14 residues. Germline lookup yields CDR1 SGHAT and CDR2 FQNNGV. The CDR3 here is CASSYRQGNSPLHF. The CDR3 coding sequence is TGTGCCAGCAGCTACCGACAGGGGAATTCACCCCTCCACTTT. Complete variable domain (other parts from reference TRBV11-2 and TRBJ1-6): EAGVAQSPRYKIIEKRQSVAFWCNPISGHATLYWYQQILGQGPKLLIQFQNNGVVDDSQLPKDRFSAERLKGVDSTLKIQPAKLEDSAVYLCASSYRQGNSPLHFGNGTRLTVT.

The chain is built from TRBV18 and TRBJ2-2, with TRBD1 identical over 9 bases. The length of the CDR3 is 15 residues. Trimming took 2 bases from V and 6 from J; bases not matched to a gene: 4. Germline CDR1 reads KGHSH; CDR2 reads LQKENI. CDR3 amino acids: CASSPRTGDAGELFF. Written as DNA, the CDR3 is TGTGCCAGCTCACCAAGGACAGGGGACGCCGGGGAGCTGTTTTTT.

The rearrangement uses TRBV6-6 and TRBJ2-4; D may be TRBD2 (5 bases). The length of the CDR3 is 12 residues. CDR1 is MNHNY and CDR2 is SVGAGI in the germline V gene (reference sequence). Trimming stripped 7 bases from V and 7 bases from J, with 11 bases between. CDR3 in amino acids: CASTARENIQYF. The CDR3 nucleotides read TGTGCCAGCACCGCGAGGGAGAACATTCAGTACTTC.

This clone was observed a single time. V gene TRBV5-6 combines with J gene TRBJ2-1; 7 positions agree with TRBD2. V shed 4 bases, J shed 4 bases, and the junction held 5 bases outside the gene matches. In germline, CDR1 is SGHDT, CDR2 YYEEEE. This CDR3 comprises 14 residues. Written as DNA, the CDR3 is TGTGCCAGCAGCCGAGCGGGGAGTTACAATGAGCAGTTCTTC. Translating it yields CASSRAGSYNEQFF.

V gene TRBV20-1 combines with J gene TRBJ2-5; D call uncertain. CDR3 length: 11 amino acids. V dropped 5 bases and J dropped 3 bases, with 7 bases sitting between them. Germline CDR1 and CDR2: DFQATT and SNEGSKA (reference sequence). The CDR3 is CSAFPKETQYF. CDR3 DNA sequence: TGCAGTGCTTTTCCCAAAGAGACCCAGTACTTC.

In its sample, this clone was seen once. The chain is built from TRBV7-2 and TRBJ1-6, with D perhaps matching TRBD1 (6 bases). The V end was cut by 1 base, the J end by 7 bases, with 14 bases between. CDR1 and CDR2 from the germline V gene are SGHTA and FQGNSA. The CDR3 runs to 16 residues. In DNA form, the CDR3 reads TGTGCCAGCAGCTTAGGTCCCCCGGACAGAAATTCACCCCTCCACTTT. Amino acids: CASSLGPPDRNSPLHF.

The chain uses TRBV7-2 and TRBJ2-2, with TRBD1 identical over 11 bases. The CDR3 is made up of 17 amino acids. With V trimmed by 1 base and J by 1 base, 2 bases remained unmatched. The V gene's germline CDR1 is SGHTA and CDR2 FQGNSA. In DNA, the CDR3 is TGTGCCAGCAGCTTAGTTGGGACAGGGGGGAACACCGGGGAGCTGTTTTTT. It yields the protein CASSLVGTGGNTGELFF.

This sequence joins TRBV5-1 and TRBJ2-7; the D gene is possibly TRBD2 (5 bases). The length of the CDR3 is 17 residues. Germline V gene lookup returns CDR1 SGHRS and CDR2 YFSETQ. The V and J ends lost 0 bases and 0 bases respectively, with 16 bases between them. CDR3 sequence reads: CASSLGGRDRSSYEQYF. In nucleotides, the CDR3 is TGCGCCAGCAGCTTGGGAGGGCGAGACCGAAGCTCCTACGAGCAGTACTTC.

V gene TRBV11-3 combines with J gene TRBJ1-1, with 10 nucleotides matching TRBD1. V lost 4 bases to trimming and J lost 5 bases; unmatched junction nucleotides: 7. This CDR3 spans 15 amino acids. Per germline, CDR1 SGHNT and CDR2 YENEEA. The CDR3: CASSYRQGAITEAFF. The CDR3 region has the DNA TGTGCCAGCAGCTACCGACAGGGGGCGATTACTGAAGCTTTCTTT.

The V gene is TRBV11-2, the J gene TRBJ2-3; no firm D call. This CDR3 has 13 residues. The V end lost 3 bases, the J end lost 0 bases, and 4 bases lay between the germline ends. CDR1 is SGHAT and CDR2 is FQNNGV in the germline V gene. The CDR3 sequence: CASSFRSTDTQYF. Here the CDR3 DNA reads TGTGCCAGCAGCTTCAGGAGCACAGATACGCAGTATTTT.

The chain recombines TRBV6-5 with TRBJ2-3; possibly TRBD2 for D (5 bases). CDR3 length equals 13 residues. The germline CDR1 and CDR2 sequences are MNHEY and SVGAGI. V lost 6 bases and J 6 bases, leaving 13 bases between the germline ends. The CDR3 DNA reads TGTGCCAGCAGGGCGGGCCTGGCGGATACGCAGTATTTT. This gives the protein CASRAGLADTQYF.

The chain uses TRBV6-5 and TRBJ1-2; no definite D call. This CDR3 comprises 11 residues. Germline V CDR1 and CDR2: MNHEY, SVGAGI. Trimming removed 8 bases at V and 10 bases at J, with 14 bases between. CDR3 nucleotides: TGTGCCAGCGGACTGTCGGGTATCTACACCTTC. Protein product: CASGLSGIYTF.

This clone has only a few counts. The chain has TRBV6-5 and TRBJ2-7; TRBD2 might be the D (6 bases). The V gene's germline CDR1 is MNHEY and CDR2 SVGAGI. V was pared by 5 bases and J by 3 bases, with 17 bases between. The CDR3 is 15 amino acids. The CDR3 sequence is CASSPSGGYGYEQYF. Written as DNA, the CDR3 is TGTGCCAGCAGTCCAAGTGGGGGGTACGGCTACGAGCAGTACTTC.

CDR3 sequence: CASSLEGGRGAPLHF. The CDR3 bases are TGTGCCAGCAGCTTAGAGGGGGGGCGTGGAGCACCCCTCCACTTT. The genes are TRBV7-2 and TRBJ1-6, with D tentatively TRBD1 (6 bases). From germline, CDR1 is SGHTA and CDR2 FQGNSA. With 1 base removed from V and 11 bases from J, the gap between germline ends came to 15 bases. The length of the CDR3 is 15 residues.

The chain combines TRBV5-4 with TRBJ2-7, with a possible D match to TRBD2 (5 bases). Germline lookup yields CDR1 SGHNT and CDR2 YYREEE (reference sequence). The CDR3 contains 11 residues. V lost 4 bases to trimming and J lost 6 bases, with 8 bases between them. Here the CDR3 reads CASSEGSEQYF. In DNA form, the CDR3 reads TGTGCCAGCAGCGAGGGCTCCGAGCAGTACTTC.

This sequence joins TRBV10-2 and TRBJ1-2, with TRBD1 identical over 10 bases. This CDR3 spans 15 amino acids. The V and J ends lost 7 bases and 5 bases, in that order; junction bases with no gene match: 10. The V gene's germline CDR1 is WSHSY and CDR2 SAAADI. Here the CDR3 reads CASTKKTGGGYGYTF. In DNA form, the CDR3 reads TGCGCCAGCACTAAAAAGACAGGGGGCGGGTATGGCTACACCTTC.